This TCR beta chain was profiled in a study of early T cells in non-severe SARS-CoV-2 infection. Turning to the study itself: Sequencing of unsorted whole blood was done on bulk RNA, leaving chains unpaired. Findings and caveats of the study: Anti-spike CD8 responses were favored by VDJdb matching, which missed private and CD4 specificities.

The CDR3 length is 12 residues. The V segment lost 5 bases and the J segment 4 bases; nucleotides outside the gene matches: 5. CDR1 is DFQATT, CDR2 SNEGSKA, per germline (reference sequence). A remark on this clonotype: What it binds is unknown.

Unique molecular identifiers were attached to individual cDNA molecules. TCRdb ran MiXCR on the 5' RACE reads and lists one entry per CDR3 protein. The table records 35,000 to 50,000 distinct CDR3 sequences, 23% of them present only once. This specimen consisted of whole blood, obtained at baseline. The rearrangement joins TRBV20-1 to TRBJ2-7; 7 nucleotides match TRBD1. The clonotype was recovered from an adult who was a healthcare worker with PCR-confirmed SARS-CoV-2 infection or an uninfected control (not recorded which). The CDR3 region has the DNA TGCAGTGCTCCAGCACAGGGGTACGAGCAGTACTTC. Residues: CSAPAQGYEQYF.